What follows are 26 T cell receptor beta chains derived from one specimen sequenced in a study of regulatory T cells in long-lasting Graves disease. Arm-PCR with iRepertoire HTBI primers amplified the CDR3 regions for these TCR beta libraries. Using its own MiXCR run on the multiplex PCR reads, TCRdb lists one record per CDR3 protein. The data show more than 300,000 distinct CDR3 sequences, around 19% seen once. Time point defined: persistent/refractory GD, antithyroid drugs over 5 years with positive TRAb. Generation of the TCR library employed RNA extracted from PBMCs. This specimen consisted of peripheral blood mononuclear cells (PBMCs), obtained when the disease was refractory, from a patient treated with antithyroid drugs. The receptors stem from a female donor with Graves disease.

This clonotype appeared many times. The chain has TRBV6-1 and TRBJ1-5; 7 nucleotides agree with TRBD1. The V and J ends lost 4 bases and 0 bases, in that order; junction bases with no gene match: 15. Looked up from germline, CDR1 is MNHNS and CDR2 is SASEGT. The CDR3 has 19 residues. CDR3 sequence: CASSVTIPGQLYSNQPQHF. The CDR3 nucleotides read TGTGCCAGCAGTGTAACGATCCCGGGACAGCTTTATAGCAATCAGCCCCAGCATTTT.

This clonotype came up many times. V usage is TRBV7-2 and J usage is TRBJ2-7; the D is unclear. There are 13 residues in the CDR3. Germline V gene lookup returns CDR1 SGHTA and CDR2 FQGNSA. Trimming shortened V by 6 bases and J by 2 bases, and 11 bases separated the two germline ends. The CDR3 spells CASRVQPTYEQYF. The CDR3 coding sequence is TGTGCCAGCAGGGTACAGCCGACCTACGAGCAGTACTTC. The whole variable domain, filled in from reference TRBV7-2 and TRBJ2-7, reads GAGVSQSPSNKVTEKGKDVELRCDPISGHTALYWYRQSLGQGLEFLIYFQGNSAPDKSGLPSDRFSAERTGGSVSTLTIQRTQQEDSAVYLCASRVQPTYEQYFGPGTRLTVT.

This clonotype was seen many times. The chain couples TRBV2 to TRBJ2-7; D gene unclear. The V end lost 6 bases, the J end lost 6 bases, and 9 bases lay between the germline ends. Germline V CDR1 and CDR2: SNHLY, FYNNEI. CDR3 length: 11 amino acids. The CDR3 reads CASRTSSEQYF. DNA of the CDR3: TGTGCCAGCAGGACCTCTTCCGAGCAGTACTTC.

This chain connects TRBV7-2 to TRBJ2-3; D not resolved. Germline V gene data show CDR1 as SGHTA and CDR2 as FQGNSA. The CDR3 sequence is 17 residues long. The germline V and J ends were trimmed by 0 bases and 0 bases, with 13 bases remaining between them. This CDR3 reads CASSLAERAPSTDTQYF. The CDR3 coding sequence is TGTGCCAGCAGCTTAGCTGAGAGAGCACCGAGCACAGATACGCAGTATTTT.

This clonotype was observed at least ten times. The chain is built from TRBV12-3 or TRBV12-4 and TRBJ2-2; tentatively, D is TRBD1 (5 bases). This CDR3 is 15 amino acids long. V was clipped by 0 bases and J by 5 bases, with 10 bases between them. The CDR3 region has the DNA TGTGCCAGCAGTTTAGCAGGCAGGGCGACCGGGGAGCTGTTTTTT. Protein sequence: CASSLAGRATGELFF.

This clonotype was counted at least ten times. V is TRBV3-1 and J is TRBJ1-2; no definite D call. Germline V lookup: CDR1 LGHDT, CDR2 YNNKEL (reference sequence). Deletions cut 1 base from V and 7 bases from J, with 10 bases between. This CDR3 comprises 13 residues. CDR3 residues: CASSQVRRAGYTF. The CDR3 nucleotides are TGTGCCAGCAGCCAAGTGCGGAGGGCTGGCTACACCTTC.

The gene calls are TRBV5-1 and TRBJ2-7; D call uncertain. CDR1 is SGHRS and CDR2 is YFSETQ in the germline V gene. V dropped 3 bases and J dropped 3 bases, with 13 bases sitting between them. The CDR3 is 14 residues long. CDR3 region: CASSSSGNHYEQYF. The CDR3 region has the DNA TGCGCCAGCAGCTCCTCGGGTAACCACTACGAGCAGTACTTC.

This clonotype was detected many times. The chain has TRBV12-3 or TRBV12-4 and TRBJ1-5, with a weak D call TRBD1 (5 bases). Trimming left V 3 bases short and J 4 bases short, with 19 bases between. The CDR3 has 17 amino acids. The CDR3 sequence is CASSLLTYGDLNQPQHF. CDR3 sequence (DNA): TGTGCCAGCAGTTTGCTGACCTACGGGGACCTTAATCAGCCCCAGCATTTT.

As for this clonotype: This could be a read error, since a much larger clone is one nucleotide away. V is TRBV20-1 and J is TRBJ2-7; D could derive from TRBD1 or TRBD2 (5 bases each). V lost 1 base to trimming and J lost 1 base, with 11 bases between them. Germline-derived CDR1 and CDR2 are DFQATT and SNEGSKA (reference sequence). CDR3 length: 14 residues. The CDR3 DNA sequence: TGCAGTGCTAGAGCCAAAGGGACGTCCTACGAGCAGTACTTC. It is translated as CSARAKGTSYEQYF.

In this sample, this clonotype turned up many times. This chain joins TRBV20-1 and TRBJ2-5; weak D call: TRBD1 (5 bases). Germline CDR1 is DFQATT and CDR2 is SNEGSKA (reference sequence). Trimming stripped 3 bases from V and 3 bases from J, with 11 bases between. The CDR3 has 13 residues. The CDR3 reads CSASRTSKETQYF. Written as DNA, the CDR3 is TGCAGTGCTAGCCGGACAAGTAAAGAGACCCAGTACTTC.

This clonotype was seen only a few times. The chain carries TRBV5-1 and TRBJ2-7, with 8 bases lining up with TRBD2. V was pared by 2 bases and J by 3 bases, with 7 bases of the junction left unmatched. This CDR3 is 15 amino acids long. Germline V CDR1 and CDR2: SGHRS, YFSETQ. CDR3 bases: TGCGCCAGCAGCTTAGGAGCGGGAGTAAACTACGAGCAGTACTTC. Translating it yields CASSLGAGVNYEQYF. The full variable domain, completed using reference TRBV5-1 and TRBJ2-7, is KAGVTQTPRYLIKTRGQQVTLSCSPISGHRSVSWYQQTPGQGLQFLFEYFSETQRNKGNFPGRFSGRQFSNSRSEMNVSTLELGDSALYLCASSLGAGVNYEQYFGPGTRLTVT.

This clonotype showed up many times. CDR3 bases: TGTGCCAGCAGTGAACCTAATTGGGATTCGGGGACCCAGTACTTC. Translated, it gives CASSEPNWDSGTQYF. The V and J genes are TRBV6-1 and TRBJ2-5, with D uncertain. CDR1 and CDR2 (germline): MNHNS, SASEGT. Trimming took off 2 bases at V and 7 bases at J, with 17 bases between the two ends. There are 15 residues in the CDR3.

The chain employs TRBV5-1 and TRBJ2-1; TRBD2 aligns across 13 bases. CDR3 length equals 14 residues. J was trimmed by 10 bases and V by 4 bases; bases with no gene match: 5. Germline V gives CDR1 SGHRS, CDR2 YFSETQ. This CDR3 is CASSTGLAGEEQFF. Written as DNA, the CDR3 is TGCGCCAGCAGCACCGGACTAGCGGGAGAGGAGCAGTTCTTC.

This clonotype appeared many times. V usage is TRBV9 and J usage is TRBJ1-1; D is ambiguous. Germline V gene sequence: CDR1 SGDLS, CDR2 YYNGEE. V lost 2 bases and J lost 1, with 12 bases in between. This CDR3 spans 15 amino acids. The CDR3 reads CASSVSTGSNTEAFF. The CDR3 DNA reads as TGTGCCAGCAGCGTTTCTACCGGGTCGAACACTGAAGCTTTCTTT.

The chain combines TRBV5-1 with TRBJ2-7; 16 bases line up with TRBD2. V shed 2 bases and J 3 bases; nucleotides not matched to a gene: 11. The CDR3 covers 19 residues. Per the germline V gene, CDR1 is SGHRS and CDR2 is YFSETQ. CDR3 sequence reads: CASSLPGLAGGKTFYEQYF. CDR3 DNA: TGCGCCAGCAGCTTACCGGGACTAGCGGGAGGGAAGACCTTCTACGAGCAGTACTTC.

In its sample, this clonotype was seen a few times. A much larger clone lies one base from this, so it may be a read error. Because it lacks the conserved phenylalanine or tryptophan at the end, this CDR3 is likely a read error. The chain recombines TRBV6-1 with TRBJ1-2; the D is unclear. The V and J ends lost 4 bases and 4 bases respectively, with 10 bases between them. The CDR3 contains 13 residues. From germline, CDR1 is MNHNS and CDR2 SASEGT. CDR3 sequence: CASSGGRGYGYTS. DNA for the CDR3: TGTGCCAGCAGTGGAGGACGAGGCTATGGCTACACCTCC.

This clonotype appeared a single time. The chain carries TRBV10-3 and TRBJ2-5, with 7 bases identical to TRBD1. The V and J ends lost 10 bases and 4 bases, in that order; junction bases with no gene match: 15. Germline lookup yields CDR1 ENHRY and CDR2 SYGVKD. This CDR3 comprises 15 residues. The chain's CDR3 is CATAPDRDRVETQYF. CDR3 nucleotide sequence: TGTGCCACGGCCCCAGACAGGGATAGGGTAGAGACCCAGTACTTC.

The chain joins TRBV7-9 to TRBJ1-1; TRBD1 aligns across 10 bases. The ends lost 1 base at V and 5 bases at J; junction bases unmatched: 4. Germline V lookup: CDR1 SEHNR, CDR2 FQNEAQ (reference sequence). The CDR3 has 15 residues. The DNA of the CDR3 is TGTGCCAGCAGCTTAGATCGGACAGGGGGTACTGAAGCTTTCTTT. This gives the protein CASSLDRTGGTEAFF.

This clonotype was observed many times. The CDR3 sequence: CASSFLERRGQETQYF. Here the CDR3 DNA reads TGTGCCAGCAGCTTTTTGGAGCGGAGAGGGCAAGAGACCCAGTACTTC. J is TRBJ2-5 and V is TRBV7-2; TRBD2 might be the D (5 bases). Germline values: CDR1 SGHTA, CDR2 FQGNSA. The CDR3 length is 16 residues. Trimming took 3 bases from V and 2 from J, leaving 16 bases between them.

V and J are TRBV4-2 and TRBJ1-3; no clear D. The CDR3 sequence is 12 residues long. V lost 0 bases and J 7 bases, leaving 4 bases between the germline ends. Germline V lookup: CDR1 LGHNA, CDR2 YNFKEQ. This CDR3 is CASSQDLNTIYF. In nucleotides, the CDR3 is TGTGCCAGCAGCCAAGATTTGAACACCATATATTTT.

This clonotype has ten or more counts. The chain uses TRBV10-3 and TRBJ2-1; 14 positions agree with TRBD2. Germline V gene data show CDR1 as ENHRY and CDR2 as SYGVKD. CDR3 length: 15 residues. V shed 10 bases and J 7 bases; nucleotides not matched to a gene: 9. CDR3 region: CATLGLAGAGNEQFF. As DNA, the CDR3 is TGTGCCACTCTGGGACTAGCGGGAGCTGGGAATGAGCAGTTCTTC.

The chain uses TRBV9 and TRBJ2-5, with D tentatively TRBD1 (6 bases). V was trimmed by 3 bases and J by 5 bases, leaving 17 bases between them. The CDR3 is 15 residues long. Looked up from germline, CDR1 is SGDLS and CDR2 is YYNGEE. Here the CDR3 reads CASSAMTGGGETQYF. CDR3 DNA sequence: TGTGCCAGCAGCGCGATGACAGGAGGCGGGGAGACCCAGTACTTC.

This clonotype was seen repeatedly, ten times or more. The chain has TRBV12-3 or TRBV12-4 and TRBJ1-6; D is unresolved. Deletions cut 7 bases from V and 8 bases from J, with 15 bases between. The CDR3 length is 14 residues. In DNA form, the CDR3 reads TGTGCCAGCACCTATAGTCTAGTAGATTCACCCCTCCACTTT. Amino acids: CASTYSLVDSPLHF.

This clonotype was detected a few times. The CDR3 nucleotides read TGCGCCAGCAGCTTGTTTCCCAATCAGCCCCAGCATTTT. It specifies CASSLFPNQPQHF. V and J are TRBV5-1 and TRBJ1-5; D is undetermined. CDR1 SGHRS and CDR2 YFSETQ come from the germline V gene. The CDR3 contains 13 residues. V gave up 1 base and J gave up 3 bases, with 5 bases separating them.

This rearrangement joins TRBV12-3 or TRBV12-4 to TRBJ2-1, with 9 bases identical to TRBD2. The CDR3 loop spans 17 amino acids. V lost 1 base and J lost 0; bases outside the gene matches: 4. The DNA of the CDR3 is TGTGCCAGCAGTTTAGGTCTAGCGGGGAGCTCCTACAATGAGCAGTTCTTC. Translating it yields CASSLGLAGSSYNEQFF.

This clonotype showed up just a few times. This chain joins TRBV11-3 and TRBJ2-4, with D hard to call. Germline CDR1 and CDR2: SGHNT and YENEEA. The CDR3 extends over 15 amino acids. V lost 5 bases to trimming and J lost 1 base, with 12 bases between them. The CDR3 sequence is CASSDPLLAKNIQYF. Written as DNA, the CDR3 is TGTGCCAGCAGCGACCCCCTGCTTGCCAAAAACATTCAGTACTTC.